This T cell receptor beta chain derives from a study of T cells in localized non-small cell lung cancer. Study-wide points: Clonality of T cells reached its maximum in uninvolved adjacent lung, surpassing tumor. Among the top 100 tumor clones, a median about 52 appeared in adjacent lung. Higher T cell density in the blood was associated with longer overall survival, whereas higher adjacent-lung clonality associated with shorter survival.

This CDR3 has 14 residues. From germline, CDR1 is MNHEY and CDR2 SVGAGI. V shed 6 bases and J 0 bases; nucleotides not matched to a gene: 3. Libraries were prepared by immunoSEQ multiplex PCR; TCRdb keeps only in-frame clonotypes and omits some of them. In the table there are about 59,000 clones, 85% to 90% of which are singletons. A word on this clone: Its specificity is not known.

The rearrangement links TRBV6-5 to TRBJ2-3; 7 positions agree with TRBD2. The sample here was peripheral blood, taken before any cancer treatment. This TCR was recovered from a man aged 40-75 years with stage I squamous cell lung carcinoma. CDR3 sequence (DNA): TGTGCCAGCAGCACACTAGCGAGCACAGATACGCAGTATTTT. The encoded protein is CASSTLASTDTQYF.